A selection of T cell receptor beta chains follows, all from one sample in a study of fetal regulatory T cell absence and autoimmunity. Assay: immunoSEQ multiplex PCR; the TCRdb copy retains only in-frame clones and omits some. The repertoire holds approximately 46,000 clones, with about four fifths as singletons. Material: cord blood. These receptors came from a newborn boy with IPEX syndrome. Each CDR3 is given with its conserved first and last residue. Fields, in order: CDR3 protein, V gene.

cdr3_aa: CASSLVWGGDNTEAFF
v_call: TRBV5-6

cdr3_aa: CASSLWGTGAKRATNEKLFF
v_call: TRBV5-1

cdr3_aa: CASGHRGTAADTQYF
v_call: TRBV12-5

cdr3_aa: CASSRTSGGPPYNEQFF
v_call: TRBV10-1

cdr3_aa: CASSFPRGEQFF
v_call: TRBV27

cdr3_aa: CASSLISGEDTQYF
v_call: TRBV5-1

cdr3_aa: CASRTGGDGGELFF
v_call: TRBV7-9

cdr3_aa: CASSLLAGGTDTQYF
v_call: TRBV7-6

cdr3_aa: CASSYAKGQPNSPLHF
v_call: TRBV6-5

cdr3_aa: CASSEASGGATDTQYF
v_call: TRBV2

cdr3_aa: CASSQDGLGRGTEAFF
v_call: TRBV4-1

cdr3_aa: CASSLTGQPQHF
v_call: TRBV5-6

cdr3_aa: CASSLAEIFYNEQFF
v_call: TRBV11-2

cdr3_aa: CASSLDPGTDTQYF
v_call: TRBV11-3

cdr3_aa: CASSYIQAGYTF
v_call: TRBV6-5

cdr3_aa: CASSQPLAGGPYEQFF
v_call: TRBV7-9